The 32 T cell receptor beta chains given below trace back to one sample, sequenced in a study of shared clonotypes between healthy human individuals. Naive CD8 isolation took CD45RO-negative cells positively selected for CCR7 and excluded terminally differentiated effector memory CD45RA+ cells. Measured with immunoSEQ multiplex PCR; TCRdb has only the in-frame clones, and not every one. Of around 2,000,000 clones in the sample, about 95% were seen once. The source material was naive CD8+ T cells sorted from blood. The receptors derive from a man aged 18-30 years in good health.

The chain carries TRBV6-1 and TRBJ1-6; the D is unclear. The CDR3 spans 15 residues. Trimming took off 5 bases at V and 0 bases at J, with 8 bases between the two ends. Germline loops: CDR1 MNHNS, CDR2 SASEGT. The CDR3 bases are TGTGCCAGCAGTCAAGGGTACTCCTATAATTCACCCCTCCACTTT. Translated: CASSQGYSYNSPLHF.

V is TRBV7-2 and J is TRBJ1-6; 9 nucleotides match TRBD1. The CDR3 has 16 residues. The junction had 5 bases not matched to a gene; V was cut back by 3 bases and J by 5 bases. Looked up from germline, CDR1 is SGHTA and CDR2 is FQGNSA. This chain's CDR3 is CASSFTTGGHNSPLHF. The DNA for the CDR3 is TGTGCCAGCAGCTTTACGACAGGGGGGCATAATTCACCCCTCCACTTT.

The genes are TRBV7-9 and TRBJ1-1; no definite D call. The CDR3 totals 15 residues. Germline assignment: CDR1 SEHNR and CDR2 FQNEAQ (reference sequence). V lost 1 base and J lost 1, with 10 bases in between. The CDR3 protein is CASSLGVGRNTEAFF. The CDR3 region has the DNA TGTGCCAGCAGCTTAGGTGTTGGCAGGAACACTGAAGCTTTCTTT.

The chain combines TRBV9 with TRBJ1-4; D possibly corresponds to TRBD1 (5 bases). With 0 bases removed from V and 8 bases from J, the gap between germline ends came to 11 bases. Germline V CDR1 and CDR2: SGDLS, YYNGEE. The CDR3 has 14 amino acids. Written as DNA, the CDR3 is TGTGCCAGCAGCGTAGATGGCGGGGACGAAAAACTGTTTTTT. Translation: CASSVDGGDEKLFF.

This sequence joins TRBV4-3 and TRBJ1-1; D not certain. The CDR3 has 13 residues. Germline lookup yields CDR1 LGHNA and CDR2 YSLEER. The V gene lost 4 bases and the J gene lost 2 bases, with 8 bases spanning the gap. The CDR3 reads CASSLYPNTEAFF. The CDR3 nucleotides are TGCGCCAGCAGCCTCTACCCTAACACTGAAGCTTTCTTT.

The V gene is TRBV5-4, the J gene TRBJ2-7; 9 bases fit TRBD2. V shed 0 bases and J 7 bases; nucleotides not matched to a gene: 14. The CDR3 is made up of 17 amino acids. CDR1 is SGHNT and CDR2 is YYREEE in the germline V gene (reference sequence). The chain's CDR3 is CASSLEVLAGPPGEQYF. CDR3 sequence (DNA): TGTGCCAGCAGCTTGGAAGTACTAGCGGGTCCGCCGGGAGAGCAGTACTTC.

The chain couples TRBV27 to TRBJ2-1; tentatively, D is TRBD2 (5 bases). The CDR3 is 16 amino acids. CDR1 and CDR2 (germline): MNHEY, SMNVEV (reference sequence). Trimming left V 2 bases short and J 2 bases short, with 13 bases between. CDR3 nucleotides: TGTGCCAGCAGTTTACTAGCTGGGGTTGCCTACAATGAGCAGTTCTTC. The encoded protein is CASSLLAGVAYNEQFF.

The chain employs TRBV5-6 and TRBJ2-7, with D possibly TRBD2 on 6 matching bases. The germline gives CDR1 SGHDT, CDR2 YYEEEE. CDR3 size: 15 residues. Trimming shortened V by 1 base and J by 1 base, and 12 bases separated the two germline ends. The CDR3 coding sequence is TGTGCCAGCAGCTTGTCGCCTGGACTATCCTACGAGCAGTACTTC. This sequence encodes CASSLSPGLSYEQYF.

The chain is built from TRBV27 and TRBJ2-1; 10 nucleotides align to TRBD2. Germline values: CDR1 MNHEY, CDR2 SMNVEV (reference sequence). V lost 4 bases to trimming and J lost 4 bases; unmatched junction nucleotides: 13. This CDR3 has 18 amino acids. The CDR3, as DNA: TGTGCCAGCAGTTCATTACCTACTAGCGGGAAGATATACAATGAGCAGTTCTTC. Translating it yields CASSSLPTSGKIYNEQFF.

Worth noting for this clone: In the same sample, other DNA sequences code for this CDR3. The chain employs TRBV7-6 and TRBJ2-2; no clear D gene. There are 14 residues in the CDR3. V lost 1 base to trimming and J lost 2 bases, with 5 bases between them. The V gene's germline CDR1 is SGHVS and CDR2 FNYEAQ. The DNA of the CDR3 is TGTGCCAGCAGCTTAGAAGCTAACACCGGGGAGCTGTTTTTT. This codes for CASSLEANTGELFF.

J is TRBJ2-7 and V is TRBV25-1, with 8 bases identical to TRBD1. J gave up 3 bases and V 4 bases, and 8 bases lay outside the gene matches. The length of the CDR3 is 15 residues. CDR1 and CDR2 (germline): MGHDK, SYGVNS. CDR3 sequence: CASSGPGQAHYEQYF. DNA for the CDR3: TGTGCCAGCAGTGGACCGGGACAGGCACACTACGAGCAGTACTTC.

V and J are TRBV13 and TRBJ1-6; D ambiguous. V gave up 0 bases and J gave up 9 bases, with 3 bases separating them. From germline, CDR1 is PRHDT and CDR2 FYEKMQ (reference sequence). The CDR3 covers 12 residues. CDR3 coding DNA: TGTGCCAGCAGCTTAGGCCCTTCACCCCTCCACTTT. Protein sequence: CASSLGPSPLHF. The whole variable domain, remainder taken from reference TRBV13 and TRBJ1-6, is AAGVIQSPRHLIKEKRETATLKCYPIPRHDTVYWYQQGPGQDPQFLISFYEKMQSDKGSIPDRFSAQQFSDYHSELNMSSLELGDSALYFCASSLGPSPLHFGNGTRLTVT.

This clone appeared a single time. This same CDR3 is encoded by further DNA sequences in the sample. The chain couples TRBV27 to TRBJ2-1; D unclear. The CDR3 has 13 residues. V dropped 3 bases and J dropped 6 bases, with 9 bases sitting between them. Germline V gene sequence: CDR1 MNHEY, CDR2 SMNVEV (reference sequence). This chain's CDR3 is CASSLEGRNEQFF. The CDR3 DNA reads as TGTGCCAGCAGTTTGGAAGGCCGCAATGAGCAGTTCTTC.

The CDR3 nucleotides are TGTGCCAGTACCTCTTGGGGGGCAAGCACAGATACGCAGTATTTT. Translating it yields CASTSWGASTDTQYF. The chain has TRBV19 and TRBJ2-3; either TRBD1 or TRBD2 may fit D (6 bases each). CDR1 is LNHDA and CDR2 is SQIVND in the germline V gene (reference sequence). The length of the CDR3 is 15 residues. The V and J ends lost 7 bases and 0 bases respectively, with 14 bases between them.

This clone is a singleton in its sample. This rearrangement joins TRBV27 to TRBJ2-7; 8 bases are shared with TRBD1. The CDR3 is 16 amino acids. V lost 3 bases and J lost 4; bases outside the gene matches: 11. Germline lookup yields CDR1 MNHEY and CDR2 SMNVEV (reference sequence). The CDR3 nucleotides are TGTGCCAGCAGTTTGCAGGGGGCGGGGCGGATTTACGAGCAGTACTTC. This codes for CASSLQGAGRIYEQYF.

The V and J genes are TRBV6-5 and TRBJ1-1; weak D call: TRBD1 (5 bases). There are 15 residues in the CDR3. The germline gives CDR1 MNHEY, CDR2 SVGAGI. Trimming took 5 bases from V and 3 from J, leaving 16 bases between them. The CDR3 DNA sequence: TGTGCCAGCAGTCCCGACAGCCCTCTCTACACTGAAGCTTTCTTT. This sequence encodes CASSPDSPLYTEAFF.

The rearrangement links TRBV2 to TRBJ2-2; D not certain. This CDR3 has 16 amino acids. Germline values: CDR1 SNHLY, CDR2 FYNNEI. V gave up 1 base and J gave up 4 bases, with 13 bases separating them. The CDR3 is CASSEVESGVTGELFF. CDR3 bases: TGTGCCAGCAGTGAAGTGGAGTCGGGCGTCACCGGGGAGCTGTTTTTT.

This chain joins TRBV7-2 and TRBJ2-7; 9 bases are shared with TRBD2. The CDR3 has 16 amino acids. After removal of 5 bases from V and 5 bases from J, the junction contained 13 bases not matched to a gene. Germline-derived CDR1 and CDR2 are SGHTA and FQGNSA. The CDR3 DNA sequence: TGTGCCAGCAGCCATGTAGAGGCGGGAGGGCCCCACGAGCAGTACTTC. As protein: CASSHVEAGGPHEQYF.

The CDR3 reads CSVEDSAGGSYEQYF. DNA for the CDR3: TGCAGCGTTGAAGATAGCGCAGGGGGGTCCTACGAGCAGTACTTC. The gene calls are TRBV29-1 and TRBJ2-7; possible D gene TRBD1, 7 bases. This CDR3 region has 15 residues. Germline-derived CDR1 and CDR2 are SQVTM and ANQGSEA. V gave up 0 bases and J gave up 1 base, with 13 bases separating them.

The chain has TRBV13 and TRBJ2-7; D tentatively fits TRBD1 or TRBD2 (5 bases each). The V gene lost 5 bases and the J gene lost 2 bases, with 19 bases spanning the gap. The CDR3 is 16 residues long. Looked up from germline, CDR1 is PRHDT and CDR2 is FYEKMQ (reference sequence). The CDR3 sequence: CASSRSGTMETYEQYF. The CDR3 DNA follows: TGTGCCAGCAGCCGTTCAGGGACCATGGAAACCTACGAGCAGTACTTC. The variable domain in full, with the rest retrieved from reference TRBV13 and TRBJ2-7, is AAGVIQSPRHLIKEKRETATLKCYPIPRHDTVYWYQQGPGQDPQFLISFYEKMQSDKGSIPDRFSAQQFSDYHSELNMSSLELGDSALYFCASSRSGTMETYEQYFGPGTRLTVT.

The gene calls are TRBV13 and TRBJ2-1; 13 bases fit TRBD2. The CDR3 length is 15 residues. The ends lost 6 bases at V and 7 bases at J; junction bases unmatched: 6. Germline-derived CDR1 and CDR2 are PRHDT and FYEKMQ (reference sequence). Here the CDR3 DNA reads TGTGCCAGCAGACAGCGGGGACTAGCGGGGAATGAGCAGTTCTTC. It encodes CASRQRGLAGNEQFF. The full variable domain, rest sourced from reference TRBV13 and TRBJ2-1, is AAGVIQSPRHLIKEKRETATLKCYPIPRHDTVYWYQQGPGQDPQFLISFYEKMQSDKGSIPDRFSAQQFSDYHSELNMSSLELGDSALYFCASRQRGLAGNEQFFGPGTRLTVL.

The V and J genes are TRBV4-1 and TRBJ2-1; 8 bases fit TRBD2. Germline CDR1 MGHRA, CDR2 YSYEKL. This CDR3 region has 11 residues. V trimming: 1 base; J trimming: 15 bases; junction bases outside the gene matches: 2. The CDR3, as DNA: TGCGCCAGCAGCCAAGCGGGGGGGCTGTTCTTC. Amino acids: CASSQAGGLFF.

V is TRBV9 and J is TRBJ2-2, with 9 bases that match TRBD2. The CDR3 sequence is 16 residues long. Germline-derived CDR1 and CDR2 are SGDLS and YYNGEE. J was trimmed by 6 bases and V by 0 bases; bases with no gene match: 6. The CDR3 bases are TGTGCCAGCAGCGTAGATGGCGGGGGGGCCGCCGGGGAGCTGTTTTTT. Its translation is CASSVDGGGAAGELFF.

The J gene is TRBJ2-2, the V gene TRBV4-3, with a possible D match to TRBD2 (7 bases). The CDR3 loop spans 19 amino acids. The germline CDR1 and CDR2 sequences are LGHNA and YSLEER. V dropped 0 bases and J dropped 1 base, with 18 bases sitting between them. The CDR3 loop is CASSQDPQRDMVNTGELFF. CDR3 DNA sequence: TGCGCCAGCAGCCAAGATCCCCAGCGGGACATGGTGAACACCGGGGAGCTGTTTTTT.

The CDR3 loop reads CATSRKDGLAKNIQYF. The CDR3 nucleotides read TGTGCCACCAGCAGAAAGGACGGACTAGCCAAAAACATTCAGTACTTC. The genes are TRBV15 and TRBJ2-4; weak D call: TRBD2 (5 bases). Germline CDR1 reads LNHNV; CDR2 reads YYDKDF (reference sequence). V was trimmed by 2 bases and J by 0 bases, leaving 11 bases between them. This CDR3 has 16 residues.

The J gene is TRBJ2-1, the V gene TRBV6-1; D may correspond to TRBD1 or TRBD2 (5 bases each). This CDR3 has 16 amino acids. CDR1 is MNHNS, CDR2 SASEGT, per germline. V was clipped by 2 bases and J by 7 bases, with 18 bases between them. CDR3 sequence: CASSELRDPYLNEQFF. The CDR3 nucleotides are TGTGCCAGCAGTGAACTTAGGGACCCCTACCTGAATGAGCAGTTCTTC.

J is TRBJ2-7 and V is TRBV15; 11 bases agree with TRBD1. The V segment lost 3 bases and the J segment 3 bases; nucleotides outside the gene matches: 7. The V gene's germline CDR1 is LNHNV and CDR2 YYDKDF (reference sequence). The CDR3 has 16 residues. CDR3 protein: CATSRRAGQGGYEQYF. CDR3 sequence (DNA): TGTGCCACCAGCAGGAGAGCGGGACAGGGGGGCTACGAGCAGTACTTC.

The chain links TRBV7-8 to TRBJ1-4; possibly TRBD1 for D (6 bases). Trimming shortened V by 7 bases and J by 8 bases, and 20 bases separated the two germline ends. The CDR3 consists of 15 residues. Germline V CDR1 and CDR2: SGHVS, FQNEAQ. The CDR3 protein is CASTPGGARKEKLFF. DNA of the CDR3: TGTGCCAGCACCCCGGGGGGGGCGCGTAAGGAAAAACTGTTTTTT.

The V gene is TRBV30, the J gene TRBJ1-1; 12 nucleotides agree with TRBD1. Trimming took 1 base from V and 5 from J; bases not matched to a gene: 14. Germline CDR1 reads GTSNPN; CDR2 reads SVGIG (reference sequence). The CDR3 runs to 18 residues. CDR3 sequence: CAWSDKTGTGGMGTEAFF. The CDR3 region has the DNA TGTGCCTGGAGTGACAAGACCGGGACAGGGGGCATGGGGACTGAAGCTTTCTTT.

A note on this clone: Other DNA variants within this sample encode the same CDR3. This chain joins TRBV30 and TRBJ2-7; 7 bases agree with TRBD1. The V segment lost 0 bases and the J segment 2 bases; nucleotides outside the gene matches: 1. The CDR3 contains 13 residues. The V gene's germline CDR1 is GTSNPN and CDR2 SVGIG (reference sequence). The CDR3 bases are TGTGCCTGGAGTGTAGACAGGGCCTACGAGCAGTACTTC. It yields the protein CAWSVDRAYEQYF.

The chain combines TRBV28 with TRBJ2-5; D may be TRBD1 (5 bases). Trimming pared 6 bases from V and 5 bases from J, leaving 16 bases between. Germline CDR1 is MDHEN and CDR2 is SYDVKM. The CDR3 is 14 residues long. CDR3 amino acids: CASSLRGSGETQYF. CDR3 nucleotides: TGTGCCAGCAGCCTAAGGGGATCCGGGGAGACCCAGTACTTC.

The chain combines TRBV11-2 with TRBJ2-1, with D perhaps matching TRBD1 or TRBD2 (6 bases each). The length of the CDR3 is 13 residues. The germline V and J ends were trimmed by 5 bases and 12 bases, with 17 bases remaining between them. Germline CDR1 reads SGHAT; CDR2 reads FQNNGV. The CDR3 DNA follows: TGTGCCAGCAGCCCCTCCGGGGGCCTAGGGCAGTTCTTC. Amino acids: CASSPSGGLGQFF. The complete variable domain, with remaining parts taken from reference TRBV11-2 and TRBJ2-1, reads EAGVAQSPRYKIIEKRQSVAFWCNPISGHATLYWYQQILGQGPKLLIQFQNNGVVDDSQLPKDRFSAERLKGVDSTLKIQPAKLEDSAVYLCASSPSGGLGQFFGPGTRLTVL.